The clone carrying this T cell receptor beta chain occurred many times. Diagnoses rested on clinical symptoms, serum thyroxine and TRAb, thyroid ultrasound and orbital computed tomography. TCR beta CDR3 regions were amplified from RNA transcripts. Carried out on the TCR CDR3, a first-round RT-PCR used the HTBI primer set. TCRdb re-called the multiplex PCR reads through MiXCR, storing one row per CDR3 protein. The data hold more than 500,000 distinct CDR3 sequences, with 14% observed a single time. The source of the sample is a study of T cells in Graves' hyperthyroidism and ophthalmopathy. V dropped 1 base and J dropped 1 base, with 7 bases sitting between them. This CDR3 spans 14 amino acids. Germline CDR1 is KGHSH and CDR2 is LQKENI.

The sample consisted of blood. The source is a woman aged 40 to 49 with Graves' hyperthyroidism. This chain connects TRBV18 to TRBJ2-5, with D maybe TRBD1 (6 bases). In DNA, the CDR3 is TGTGCCAGCTCACCACGGACAGCCCAAGAGACCCAGTACTTC. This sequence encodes CASSPRTAQETQYF.